This T cell receptor beta chain was sequenced in a study of blood T cell repertoires in COVID-19. Study background: Sites in the United States, Italy and Spain provided acute and convalescent COVID-19 samples. PBMCs, B-cell-depleted T cells, or T cells provided the cDNA or gDNA that made up the material.

This clone came up once. In the study's own analysis: Amplification from reference gene primers served as the basis for estimated nucleated cell counts. Measured with immunoSEQ multiplex PCR; TCRdb has only the in-frame clones, and not every one. V and J calls and clone size are copied from that table; D and trimming were computed from the DNA. Found here are around 270,000 clones, around 90% of them singletons; the top ten hold about 4.1%. This CDR3 comprises 16 residues. The junction had 10 bases not matched to a gene; V was cut back by 4 bases and J by 4 bases. Per germline, CDR1 MNHNY and CDR2 SVGAGI (reference sequence).

V usage is TRBV6-6 and J usage is TRBJ1-2, with 9 positions matching TRBD1. The clonotype comes from a man in his 60s who had recovered from COVID-19. The sample was peripheral blood. This chain's CDR3 is CASSSAGTGFIYGYTF. For the CDR3, the DNA is TGTGCCAGCAGTTCGGCCGGGACAGGGTTCATCTATGGCTACACCTTC.